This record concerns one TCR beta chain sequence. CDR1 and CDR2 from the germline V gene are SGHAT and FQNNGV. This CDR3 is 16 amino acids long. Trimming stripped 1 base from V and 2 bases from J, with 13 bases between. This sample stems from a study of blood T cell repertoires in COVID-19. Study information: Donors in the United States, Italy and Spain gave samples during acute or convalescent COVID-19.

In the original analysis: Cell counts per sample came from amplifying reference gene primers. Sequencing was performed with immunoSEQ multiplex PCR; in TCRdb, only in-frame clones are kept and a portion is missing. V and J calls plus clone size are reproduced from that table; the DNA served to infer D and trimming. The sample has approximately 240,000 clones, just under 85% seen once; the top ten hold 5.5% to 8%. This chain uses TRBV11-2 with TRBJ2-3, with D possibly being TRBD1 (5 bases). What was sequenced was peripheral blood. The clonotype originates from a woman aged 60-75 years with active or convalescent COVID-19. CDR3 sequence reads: CASSLVFVGATDTQYF. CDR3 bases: TGTGCCAGCAGCTTAGTATTTGTTGGGGCCACAGATACGCAGTATTTT.